A selection of T cell receptor beta chains follows, all from one sample in a study of T-cell reconstitution after alpha-beta-depleted transplantation in children. TCRdb used MiXCR to reprocess the PCR reads, holding one entry per CDR3 protein. The data show 550,000 to 600,000 distinct CDR3 sequences, under 25% seen once. The material was PBMCs, mostly from graft donor cells, obtained 360 days after TCRalphabeta/CD19-depleted stem cell transplant. All receptors come from a boy in the first two years of life who had a stem cell transplant for acute myeloid leukemia, so the T cells may come from the graft donor. The CDR3 runs from the conserved cysteine through the conserved F or W. A D gene is named only where the DNA matches it firmly.

cdr3_length: 15
d_call: .
j_call: TRBJ2-1
v_call: TRBV20-1
cdr3_aa: CSAQDRTRPYNEQFF

cdr3_length: 14
d_call: .
j_call: TRBJ2-7
v_call: TRBV15
cdr3_aa: CATSSGDHTYEQYF

cdr3_length: 13
d_call: .
j_call: TRBJ1-1
v_call: TRBV20-1
cdr3_aa: CSARGTFLTEAFF

cdr3_length: 13
d_call: .
j_call: TRBJ2-1
v_call: TRBV3-1
cdr3_aa: CASRGAPADEQFF

cdr3_length: 15
d_call: .
j_call: TRBJ2-3
v_call: TRBV20-1
cdr3_aa: CSARDGAGSTDTQYF

cdr3_length: 13
d_call: .
j_call: TRBJ1-1
v_call: TRBV20-1
cdr3_aa: CSARREANTEAFF

cdr3_length: 14
d_call: TRBD2
j_call: TRBJ2-5
v_call: TRBV20-1
cdr3_aa: CSARDGGGRETQYF

cdr3_length: 15
d_call: TRBD2
j_call: TRBJ2-3
v_call: TRBV29-1
cdr3_aa: CSVVERGAHTDTQYF

cdr3_length: 14
d_call: .
j_call: TRBJ2-5
v_call: TRBV7-9
cdr3_aa: CASSLRLVGETQYF

cdr3_length: 14
d_call: TRBD1
j_call: TRBJ2-1
v_call: TRBV20-1
cdr3_aa: CSASDRVAYNEQFF

cdr3_length: 11
d_call: .
j_call: TRBJ2-1
v_call: TRBV5-6
cdr3_aa: CASTYQGQQFF

cdr3_length: 15
d_call: TRBD1
j_call: TRBJ1-6
v_call: TRBV14
cdr3_aa: CASSQGAGGRSPLHF

cdr3_length: 15
d_call: TRBD2
j_call: TRBJ2-2
v_call: TRBV12-3/TRBV12-4
cdr3_aa: CASSLSGGGTGELFF

cdr3_length: 14
d_call: TRBD1
j_call: TRBJ2-7
v_call: TRBV6-1
cdr3_aa: CASSTGTGYYEQYF

cdr3_length: 18
d_call: .
j_call: TRBJ2-3
v_call: TRBV27
cdr3_aa: CASSLSPLERESESYAVF

cdr3_length: 13
d_call: .
j_call: TRBJ1-5
v_call: TRBV20-1
cdr3_aa: CSAGGVRDQPQHF

cdr3_length: 15
d_call: TRBD2
j_call: TRBJ2-1
v_call: TRBV12-3/TRBV12-4
cdr3_aa: CASSSSGGGSNEQFF

cdr3_length: 15
d_call: TRBD1
j_call: TRBJ2-3
v_call: TRBV29-1
cdr3_aa: CSATLGQGRTDTQYF

cdr3_length: 14
d_call: TRBD1
j_call: TRBJ2-1
v_call: TRBV12-3/TRBV12-4
cdr3_aa: CASNRQGDDNEQFF

cdr3_length: 21
d_call: TRBD1
j_call: TRBJ2-6
v_call: TRBV11-2
cdr3_aa: CASSLGGRGPYTVSGANVLTF

cdr3_length: 13
d_call: .
j_call: TRBJ1-1
v_call: TRBV20-1
cdr3_aa: CSAEPVAITEAFF

cdr3_length: 16
d_call: TRBD1
j_call: TRBJ1-2
v_call: TRBV29-1
cdr3_aa: CSVPRDSSLGDYGYTF